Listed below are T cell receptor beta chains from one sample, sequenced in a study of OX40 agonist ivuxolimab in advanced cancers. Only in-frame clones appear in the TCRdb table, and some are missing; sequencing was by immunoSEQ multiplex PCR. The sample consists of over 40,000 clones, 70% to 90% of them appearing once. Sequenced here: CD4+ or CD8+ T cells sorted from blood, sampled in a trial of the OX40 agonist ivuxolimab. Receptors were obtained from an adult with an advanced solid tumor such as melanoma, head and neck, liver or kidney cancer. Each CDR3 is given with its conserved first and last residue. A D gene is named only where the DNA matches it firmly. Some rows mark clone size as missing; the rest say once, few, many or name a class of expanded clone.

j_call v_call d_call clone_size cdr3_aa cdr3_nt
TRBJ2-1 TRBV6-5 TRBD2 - CASSGSGLAHNEQFF TGTGCCAGCAGCGGATCGGGACTAGCCCACAATGAGCAGTTCTTC
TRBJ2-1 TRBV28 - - CASSPSLGGGTPWGEQFF TGTGCCAGCAGTCCGTCCCTGGGTGGGGGAACCCCCTGGGGTGAGCAGTTCTTC
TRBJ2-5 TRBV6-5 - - CASSYSRVVTQYF TGTGCCAGCAGTTACTCGAGGGTTGTAACCCAGTACTTC
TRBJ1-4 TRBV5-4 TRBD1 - CASSRQGAPNEKLFF TGTGCCAGCAGCAGACAGGGCGCCCCAAATGAAAAACTGTTTTTT
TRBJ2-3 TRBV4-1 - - CASSQGLGGPKGDTQYF TGCGCCAGCAGCCAAGGGTTAGGGGGGCCCAAGGGAGATACGCAGTATTTT
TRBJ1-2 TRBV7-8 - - CASSFPGNYGYTF TGTGCCAGCAGCTTTCCGGGGAACTATGGCTACACCTTC
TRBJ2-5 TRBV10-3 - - CAISESRETQYF TGTGCCATCAGTGAGTCTAGGGAGACCCAGTACTTC
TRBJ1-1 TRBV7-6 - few CASSLAAGDPSEAFF TGTGCCAGCAGCTTAGCGGCAGGGGACCCCTCTGAAGCTTTCTTT
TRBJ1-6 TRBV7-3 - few CASSPGWDNSPLHF TGTGCCAGCAGCCCAGGGTGGGATAATTCACCCCTCCACTTT
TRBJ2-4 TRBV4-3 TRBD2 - CASSQDRGGWAIQYF TGCGCCAGCAGCCAAGATCGCGGGGGGTGGGCCATTCAGTACTTC
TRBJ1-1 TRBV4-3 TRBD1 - CASSQGTAVMNTEAFF TGCGCCAGCAGCCAGGGGACAGCCGTCATGAACACTGAAGCTTTCTTT
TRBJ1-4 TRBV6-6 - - CASRTGQNNEKLFF TGTGCCAGCAGGACCGGACAGAATAATGAAAAACTGTTTTTT
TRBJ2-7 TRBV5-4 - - CASSKQRGFSGEQYF TGTGCCAGCAGCAAACAAAGGGGTTTTAGTGGCGAGCAGTACTTC
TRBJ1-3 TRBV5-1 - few CASSPVGNSGNTIYF TGCGCCAGCAGCCCGGTCGGTAACTCTGGAAACACCATATATTTT
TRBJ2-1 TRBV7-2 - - CASSAGTAYNEQFF TGTGCCAGCAGCGCCGGGACGGCCTACAATGAGCAGTTCTTC
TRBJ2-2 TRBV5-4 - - CASSPKTLGTGELFF TGTGCCAGCAGCCCTAAGACCCTCGGGACCGGGGAGCTGTTTTTT
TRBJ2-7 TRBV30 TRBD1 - CAWDRGSYEQYF TGTGCCTGGGACAGGGGGTCCTACGAGCAGTACTTC
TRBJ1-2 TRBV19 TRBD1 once CASSRQGGNYGYTF TGTGCCAGTAGTCGACAGGGAGGGAACTATGGCTACACCTTC
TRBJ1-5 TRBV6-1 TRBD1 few CASSEAGQGNQPQHF TGTGCCAGCAGTGAAGCGGGACAGGGGAATCAGCCCCAGCATTTT
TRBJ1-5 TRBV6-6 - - CASSLREGFSQPQHF TGTGCCAGCAGTCTTCGGGAGGGGTTTAGTCAGCCCCAGCATTTT
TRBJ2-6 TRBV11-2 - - CASSLAAGVGANVLTF TGTGCCAGCAGCTTAGCGGCCGGGGTCGGGGCCAACGTCCTGACTTTC
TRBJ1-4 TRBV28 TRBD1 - CASRVKWGQGEKLFF TGTGCCAGCAGAGTTAAGTGGGGACAGGGCGAAAAACTGTTTTTT
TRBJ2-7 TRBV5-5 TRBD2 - CASSFRTSASYEQYF TGTGCCAGCAGCTTCCGGACTAGCGCATCCTACGAGCAGTACTTC
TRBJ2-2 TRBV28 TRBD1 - CASKTGGPGELFF TGTGCCAGTAAGACAGGGGGACCCGGGGAGCTGTTTTTT
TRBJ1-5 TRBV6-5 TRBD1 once CASGPDRGRNQPQHF TGTGCCAGCGGCCCCGACAGGGGGCGCAATCAGCCCCAGCATTTT
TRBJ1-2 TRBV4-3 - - CASSRESGDGYTF TGCGCCAGCAGCCGAGAGTCAGGGGACGGCTACACCTTC
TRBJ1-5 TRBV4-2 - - CASSSGTDSNQPQHF TGTGCCAGCAGCTCCGGGACGGATAGCAATCAGCCCCAGCATTTT
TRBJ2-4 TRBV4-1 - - CASSQRPLAKNIQYF TGCGCCAGCAGCCAACGGCCGCTAGCCAAAAACATTCAGTACTTC
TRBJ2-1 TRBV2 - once CASSLGTNEQFF TGTGCCAGCAGTCTGGGGACCAATGAGCAGTTCTTC
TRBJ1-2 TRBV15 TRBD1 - CATSRGAGGSYGYTF TGTGCCACCAGCAGAGGGGCAGGGGGCAGCTATGGCTACACCTTC
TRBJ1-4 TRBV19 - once CASSLVWTAPNEKLFF TGTGCCAGTAGTCTAGTATGGACAGCGCCTAATGAAAAACTGTTTTTT
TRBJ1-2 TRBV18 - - CASSPDAGGPGGYTF TGTGCCAGCTCCCCTGATGCGGGGGGGCCAGGTGGCTACACCTTC
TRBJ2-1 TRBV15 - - CATRGLDPYNEQFF TGTGCCACCAGAGGATTAGACCCCTACAATGAGCAGTTCTTC
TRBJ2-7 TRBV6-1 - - CASSELALISYEQYF TGTGCCAGCAGTGAACTAGCCCTGATCTCCTACGAGCAGTACTTC
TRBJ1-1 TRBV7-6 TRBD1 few CASSFRGVTEAFF TGTGCCAGCAGCTTCAGGGGGGTCACTGAAGCTTTCTTT
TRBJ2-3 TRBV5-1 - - CASVLPDTQYF TGCGCCAGCGTGTTACCTGATACGCAGTATTTT
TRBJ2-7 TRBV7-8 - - CASSLVGSDGYEQYF TGTGCCAGCAGCTTAGTAGGTAGCGACGGATACGAGCAGTACTTC
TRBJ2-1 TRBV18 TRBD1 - CASSLTDREYNEQFF TGTGCCAGCTCACTTACCGACAGGGAATACAATGAGCAGTTCTTC
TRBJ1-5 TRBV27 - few CASSSRGKNQPQHF TGTGCCAGCAGTTCAAGGGGGAAGAATCAGCCCCAGCATTTT
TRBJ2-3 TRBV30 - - CAWSPGADSTDTQYF TGTGCCTGGAGTCCGGGGGCCGACAGCACAGATACGCAGTATTTT
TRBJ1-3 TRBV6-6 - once CASSYLGDSGNTIYF TGTGCCAGCAGTTATCTCGGTGACTCTGGAAACACCATATATTTT
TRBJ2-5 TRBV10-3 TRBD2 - CAIRAASGSWGETQYF TGTGCCATCAGGGCGGCTAGCGGGAGTTGGGGAGAGACCCAGTACTTC
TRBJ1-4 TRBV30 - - CAWSVRVGGPNEKLFF TGTGCCTGGAGTGTAAGGGTCGGGGGGCCTAATGAAAAACTGTTTTTT
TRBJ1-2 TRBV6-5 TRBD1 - CASNRQGLGYTF TGTGCCAGCAATCGACAGGGACTTGGCTACACCTTC
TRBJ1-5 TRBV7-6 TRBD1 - CASSAGQGGNQPQHF TGTGCCAGCAGTGCCGGACAGGGAGGCAATCAGCCCCAGCATTTT
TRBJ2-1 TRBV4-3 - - CASSRAGQGTYNEQFF TGCGCCAGCAGCCGGGCGGGGCAGGGGACCTACAATGAGCAGTTCTTC
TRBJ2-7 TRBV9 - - CASSPDPGLTYEQYF TGTGCCAGCAGCCCCGACCCGGGACTTACCTACGAGCAGTACTTC
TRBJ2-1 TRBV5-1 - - CASSDGAPGGMKQFF TGCGCCAGCAGCGACGGGGCCCCGGGCGGGATGAAGCAGTTCTTC
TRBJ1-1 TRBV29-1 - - CSVGHLNTEAFF TGCAGCGTGGGACACCTGAACACTGAAGCTTTCTTT
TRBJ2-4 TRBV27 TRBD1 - CASSSGTGLAKNIQYF TGTGCCAGCAGTTCGGGGACAGGGCTAGCCAAAAACATTCAGTACTTC
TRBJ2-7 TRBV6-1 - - CASSEGKFYEQYF TGTGCCAGCAGTGAAGGGAAGTTCTACGAGCAGTACTTC
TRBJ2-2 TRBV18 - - CASSQDSPANTGELFF TGTGCCAGCTCCCAGGACAGTCCCGCGAACACCGGGGAGCTGTTTTTT
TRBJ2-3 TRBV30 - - CAWSLLAAGAQYF TGTGCCTGGAGTCTTTTAGCGGCTGGGGCGCAGTATTTT